The entry below describes one TCR beta chain. The source of the sample is a study of T cells in Graves' hyperthyroidism and ophthalmopathy. The overall study: Peripheral blood sampling occurred at initial diagnosis, before any treatment.

Amplified regions were TCR beta CDR3 sequences from RNA transcripts. Initially, a first-round RT-PCR of the TCR CDR3 employed the HTBI primer set. TCRdb re-derived calls from the multiplex PCR reads in MiXCR, one entry per CDR3 protein. Here the sample spans about 250,000 distinct CDR3 sequences, around 26% being singletons. V lost 5 bases and J 0 bases, leaving 14 bases between the germline ends. In germline, CDR1 is MDHEN, CDR2 SYDVKM. CDR3 length: 15 amino acids. Thyroid ultrasound and orbital computed tomography, with clinical symptoms and serum thyroxine and TRAb, informed diagnoses. V is TRBV28 and J is TRBJ2-7; D ambiguous. The TCR originated in a woman in her thirties or forties with Graves' ophthalmopathy. Sequenced sample: blood. CDR3 sequence (DNA): TGTGCCAGCAGTCAGAGAGTAGGGCTCTCCTACGAGCAGTACTTC. Protein: CASSQRVGLSYEQYF. Combining the CDR3 with reference TRBV28 and TRBJ2-7 gives the whole variable domain DVKVTQSSRYLVKRTGEKVFLECVQDMDHENMFWYRQDPGLGLRLIYFSYDVKMKEKGDIPEGYSVSREKKERFSLILESASTNQTSMYLCASSQRVGLSYEQYFGPGTRLTVT.